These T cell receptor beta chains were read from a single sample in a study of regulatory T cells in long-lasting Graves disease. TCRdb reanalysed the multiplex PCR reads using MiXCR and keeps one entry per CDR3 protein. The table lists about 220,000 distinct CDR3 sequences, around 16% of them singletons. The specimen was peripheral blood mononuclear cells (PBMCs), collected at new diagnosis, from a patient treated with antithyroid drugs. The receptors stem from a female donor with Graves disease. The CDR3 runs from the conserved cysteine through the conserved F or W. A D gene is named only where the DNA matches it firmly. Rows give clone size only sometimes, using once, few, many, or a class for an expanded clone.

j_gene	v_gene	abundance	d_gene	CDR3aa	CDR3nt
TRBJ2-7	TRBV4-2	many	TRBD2	CASSQDPMAGEDEQYF	TGTGCCAGCAGCCAAGACCCTATGGCGGGAGAGGACGAGCAGTACTTC
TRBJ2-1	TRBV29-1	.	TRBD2	CSVVGLYHNEQFF	TGCAGCGTTGTGGGACTATATCACAATGAGCAGTTCTTC
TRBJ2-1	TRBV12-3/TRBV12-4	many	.	CASSPLGQGYNEQFF	TGTGCCAGCAGTCCCCTAGGTCAGGGGTACAATGAGCAGTTCTTC
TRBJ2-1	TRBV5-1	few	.	CASSLGSGEQFF	TGCGCCAGCAGCTTGGGTTCGGGTGAGCAGTTCTTC
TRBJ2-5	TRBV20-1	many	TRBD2	CSGSGRGETQYF	TGCAGCGGGAGCGGGAGGGGAGAGACCCAGTACTTC
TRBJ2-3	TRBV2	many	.	CASSPRESTDTQYF	TGTGCCAGCAGTCCTAGGGAATCCACAGATACGCAGTATTTT
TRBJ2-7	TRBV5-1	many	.	CASSFEGEGYEQYF	TGCGCCAGCAGCTTTGAGGGGGAAGGATACGAGCAGTACTTC
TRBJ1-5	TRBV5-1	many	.	CASSLSGGGQPQHF	TGTGCCAGCAGCTTGAGCGGGGGAGGACAGCCCCAGCATTTT
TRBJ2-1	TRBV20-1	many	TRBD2	CSARASGRAFNEQFF	TGCAGTGCTAGAGCTAGCGGGAGGGCCTTCAATGAGCAGTTCTTC
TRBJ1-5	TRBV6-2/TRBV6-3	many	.	CASSPQGRRVGPQHF	TGTGCCAGCAGCCCCCAGGGGAGGCGGGTGGGGCCCCAGCATTTT
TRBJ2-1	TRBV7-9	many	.	CASSLGISYNEQFF	TGTGCCAGCAGCTTAGGGATATCCTACAATGAGCAGTTCTTC
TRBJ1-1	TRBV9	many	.	CASSVDLEALNTEAFF	TGTGCCAGCAGCGTAGATCTCGAGGCACTTAACACTGAAGCTTTCTTT
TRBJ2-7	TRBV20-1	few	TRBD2	CSARPDTLTSGRLHEQYF	TGCAGTGCTAGACCAGATACCCTAACTAGCGGGAGGTTGCACGAGCAGTACTTC
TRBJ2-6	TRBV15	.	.	CATSRESGSGAGVLTF	TGTGCCACCAGCAGAGAGTCCGGCTCTGGGGCCGGCGTCCTGACTTTC
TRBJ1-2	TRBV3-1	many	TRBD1	CASSQGTTGTSFGYTF	TGTGCCAGCAGCCAAGGAACGACAGGGACCTCTTTTGGCTACACCTTC
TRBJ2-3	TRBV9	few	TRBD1	CASSDRGAADTQYF	TGTGCCAGCAGCGACAGGGGTGCCGCAGATACGCAGTATTTT
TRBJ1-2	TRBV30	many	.	CATRGFEEYGYTF	TGTGCCACGCGGGGCTTCGAGGAGTATGGCTACACCTTC
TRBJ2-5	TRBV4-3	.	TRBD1	CASSQGPGTGGAETQYF	TGCGCCAGCAGCCAAGGTCCCGGGACAGGGGGCGCGGAGACCCAGTACTTC
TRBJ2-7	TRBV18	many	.	CASSPLSQRNPYEQYF	TGTGCCAGCTCACCACTCAGCCAGCGCAATCCCTACGAGCAGTACTTC
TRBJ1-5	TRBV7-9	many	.	CASSSGLSHQPQHF	TGTGCCAGCAGCTCGGGACTGTCTCATCAGCCCCAGCATTTT
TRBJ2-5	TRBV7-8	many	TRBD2	CASSLKREWEETQYF	TGTGCCAGCAGCTTAAAGCGGGAGTGGGAGGAGACCCAGTACTTC
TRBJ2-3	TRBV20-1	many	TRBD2	CSANLISGLAADTQYF	TGCAGTGCTAATCTAATCTCGGGACTAGCGGCAGATACGCAGTATTTT
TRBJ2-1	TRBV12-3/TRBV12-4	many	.	CASTLAYNEQFF	TGTGCCAGCACACTGGCCTACAATGAGCAGTTCTTC
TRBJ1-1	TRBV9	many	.	CASSVGVLVGAQNTEAFF	TGTGCCAGCAGCGTAGGTGTGCTAGTTGGAGCCCAAAACACTGAAGCTTTCTTT
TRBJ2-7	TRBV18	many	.	CASSPSELYEQYF	TGTGCCAGCTCACCTTCTGAACTCTACGAGCAGTACTTC
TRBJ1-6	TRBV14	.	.	CASSLLLNSPLHF	TGTGCCAGCAGCCTACTACTTAATTCACCCCTCCACTTT
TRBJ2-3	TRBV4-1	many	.	CASSQVAVTDTQYF	TGCGCCAGCAGCCAAGTAGCGGTCACAGATACGCAGTATTTT
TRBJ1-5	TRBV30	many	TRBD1	CAWSTGTGGQPQHF	TGTGCCTGGAGTACCGGGACAGGGGGTCAGCCCCAGCATTTT
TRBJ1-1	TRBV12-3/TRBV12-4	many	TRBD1	CASSLRTGVVSNTEAFF	TGTGCCAGCAGTTTAAGGACAGGGGTAGTGTCGAACACTGAAGCTTTCTTT
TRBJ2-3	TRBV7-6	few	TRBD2	CASSLGLAITDTQYF	TGTGCCAGCAGTTTGGGACTAGCGATCACAGATACGCAGTATTTT
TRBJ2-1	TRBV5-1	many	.	CASSLGTAFYNEQFF	TGCGCCAGCAGCTTGGGGACAGCGTTTTACAATGAGCAGTTCTTC
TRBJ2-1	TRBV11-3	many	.	CASSLLSTNEQFF	TGTGCCAGCAGCCTACTCTCGACCAATGAGCAGTTCTTC